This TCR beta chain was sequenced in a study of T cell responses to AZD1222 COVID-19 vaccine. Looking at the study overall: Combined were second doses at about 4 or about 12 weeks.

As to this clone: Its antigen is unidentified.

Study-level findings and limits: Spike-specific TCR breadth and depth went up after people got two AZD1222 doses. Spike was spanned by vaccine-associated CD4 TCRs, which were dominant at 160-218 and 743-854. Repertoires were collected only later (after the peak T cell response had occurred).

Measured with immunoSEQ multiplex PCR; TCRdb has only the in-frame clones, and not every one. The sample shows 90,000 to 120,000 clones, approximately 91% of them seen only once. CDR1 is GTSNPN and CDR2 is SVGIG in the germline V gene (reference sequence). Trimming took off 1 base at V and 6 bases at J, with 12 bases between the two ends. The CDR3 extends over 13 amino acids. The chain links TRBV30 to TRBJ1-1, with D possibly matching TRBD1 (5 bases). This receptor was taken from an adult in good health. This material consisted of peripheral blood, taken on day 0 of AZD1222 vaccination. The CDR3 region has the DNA TGTGCCTGGAGTGGGCAGGGTTTCCCTGAAGCTTTCTTT. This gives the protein CAWSGQGFPEAFF.